This TCR beta chain was captured by sequencing in a study of quantifying T cell responses using KT2 cells. Looking at the study overall: RNA was reverse transcribed with TCR alpha and beta constant-region primers. The second PCR ran as a qPCR until a predetermined fluorescence threshold was reached. Broader study findings: Very high KT2 spike-in numbers caused saturation in KT2 sequence detection.

An oligo carrying a UMI was ligated to the cDNA 3' end. First-round PCR used about 4 cycles and beta primers RC1.1 and RC1.2 covering TRBC1 and TRBC2. TCRdb called the UMI-ligation and nested PCR reads again in MiXCR, with one record for every CDR3 protein. The table records approximately 57,000 distinct CDR3 sequences, about 12% of them present only once. There are 18 residues in the CDR3. V lost 2 bases, J lost 0 bases, and 17 bases lay in between. Germline values: CDR1 LGHDT, CDR2 YNNKEL (reference sequence). This clonotype turned up a few times. What it recognizes is unknown. Different KT2-to-PBMC ratios were created with a constant PBMC count.

The chain has TRBV3-1 and TRBJ2-1, with D uncertain. Source material: PBMCs spiked with cells of the T cell clone KT2. This clonotype was obtained from a human donor. The CDR3 coding sequence is TGTGCCAGCAGCCAAAGGCTGCTGACTGGTCCCTCCTACAATGAGCAGTTCTTC. Translating it yields CASSQRLLTGPSYNEQFF.